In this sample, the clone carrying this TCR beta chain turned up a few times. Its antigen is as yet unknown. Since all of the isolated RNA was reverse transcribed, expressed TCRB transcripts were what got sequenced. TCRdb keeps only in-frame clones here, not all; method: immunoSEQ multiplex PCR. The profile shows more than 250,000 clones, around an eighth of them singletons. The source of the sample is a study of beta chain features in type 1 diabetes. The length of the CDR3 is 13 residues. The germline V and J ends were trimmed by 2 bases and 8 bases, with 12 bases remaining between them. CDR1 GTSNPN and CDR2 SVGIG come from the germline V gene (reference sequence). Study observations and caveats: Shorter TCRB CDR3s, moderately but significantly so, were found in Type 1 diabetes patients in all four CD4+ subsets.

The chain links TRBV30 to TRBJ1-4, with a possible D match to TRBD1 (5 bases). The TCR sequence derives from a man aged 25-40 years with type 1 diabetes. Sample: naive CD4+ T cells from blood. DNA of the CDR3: TGTGCCTGGAGTAACAGGTCAAAGGAAAAACTGTTTTTT. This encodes CAWSNRSKEKLFF.